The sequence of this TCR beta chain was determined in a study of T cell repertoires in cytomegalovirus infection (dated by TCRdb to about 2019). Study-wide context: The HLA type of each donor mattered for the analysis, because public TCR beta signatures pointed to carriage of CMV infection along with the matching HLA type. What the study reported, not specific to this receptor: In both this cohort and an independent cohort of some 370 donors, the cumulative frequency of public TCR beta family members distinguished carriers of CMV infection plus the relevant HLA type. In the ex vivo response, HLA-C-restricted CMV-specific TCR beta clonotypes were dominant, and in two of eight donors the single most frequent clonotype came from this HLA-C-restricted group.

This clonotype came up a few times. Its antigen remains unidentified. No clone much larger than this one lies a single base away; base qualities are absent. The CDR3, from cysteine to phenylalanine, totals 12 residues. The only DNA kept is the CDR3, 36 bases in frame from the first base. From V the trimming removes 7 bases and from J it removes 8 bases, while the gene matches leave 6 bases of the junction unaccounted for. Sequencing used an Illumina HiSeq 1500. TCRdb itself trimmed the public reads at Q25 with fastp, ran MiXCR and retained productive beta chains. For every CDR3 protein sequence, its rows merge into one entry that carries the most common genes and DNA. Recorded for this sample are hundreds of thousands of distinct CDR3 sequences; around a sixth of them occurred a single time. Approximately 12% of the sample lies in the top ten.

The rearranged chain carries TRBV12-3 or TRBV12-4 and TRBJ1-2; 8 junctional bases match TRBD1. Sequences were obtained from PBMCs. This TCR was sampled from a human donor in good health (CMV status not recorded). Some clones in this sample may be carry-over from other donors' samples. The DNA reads TGTGCCAGCACCCGGACAGGGAAGGGCTACACCTTC. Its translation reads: CASTRTGKGYTF.